The clone carrying this T cell receptor (beta chain) was seen ten or more times. Its specificity is not known. These data come from a study of neurological immune-mediated disorders. Points from the study as a whole: The expanded clones of different subjects shared no CDR3 amino acid sequences (suggesting private repertoires in all groups). The most TCR clonal expansion was seen in HTLV-1-associated myelopathy, whereas the least was seen in multiple sclerosis, below the level in healthy controls.

The CDR3 spans 16 residues. CDR1 SGHTA and CDR2 FQGTGA come from the germline V gene. The J segment lost 1 base and the V segment lost 5 bases, leaving 4 bases of the junction unmatched. 5'RACE with 10-nucleotide random UMIs produced the cDNA. From 15-18 subjects, over 180 million TCR-beta sequences were obtained in each sequencing run. TCRdb ran MiXCR on the 5' RACE reads and lists one entry per CDR3 protein. The sample consists of about 58,000 distinct CDR3 sequences, under 3% of them appearing once. The source is a man over 45 with multiple sclerosis. The sequenced material came from PBMCs. The chain uses TRBV7-3 and TRBJ2-3, with 12 bases aligning to TRBD2. The CDR3 nucleotides are TGTGCCAGCAGCGTGACTAGCGGGGGAGGCACAGATACGCAGTATTTT. It encodes CASSVTSGGGTDTQYF.